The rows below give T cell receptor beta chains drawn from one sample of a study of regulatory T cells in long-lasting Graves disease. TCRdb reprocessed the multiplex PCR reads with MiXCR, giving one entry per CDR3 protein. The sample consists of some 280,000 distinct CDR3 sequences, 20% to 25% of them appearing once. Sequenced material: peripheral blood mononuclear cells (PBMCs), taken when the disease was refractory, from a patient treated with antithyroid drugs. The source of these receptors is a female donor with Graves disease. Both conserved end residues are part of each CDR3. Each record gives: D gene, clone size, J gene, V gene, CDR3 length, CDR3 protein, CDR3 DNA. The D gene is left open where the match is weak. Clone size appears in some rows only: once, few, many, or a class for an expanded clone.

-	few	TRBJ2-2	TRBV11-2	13	CASSLIDSGELFF	TGTGCCAGCAGCTTAATAGATAGCGGGGAGCTGTTTTTT
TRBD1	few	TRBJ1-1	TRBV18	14	CASSPLDRGPEAFF	TGTGCCAGCTCACCCCTGGACAGGGGTCCTGAAGCTTTCTTT
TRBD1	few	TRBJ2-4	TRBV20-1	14	CSARDRVGSDIQYF	TGCAGTGCAAGGGACAGGGTGGGCTCGGACATTCAGTACTTC
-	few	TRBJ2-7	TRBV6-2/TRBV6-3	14	CASNAGYVPYEQYF	TGTGCCAGCAACGCAGGTTACGTACCCTACGAGCAGTACTTC
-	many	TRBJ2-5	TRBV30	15	CAWSTHGTSQETQYF	TGTGCCTGGAGTACCCACGGGACCTCCCAAGAGACCCAGTACTTC
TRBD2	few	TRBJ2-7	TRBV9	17	CASSTPSGSYADYEQYF	TGTGCCAGCAGCACACCTAGCGGGAGTTATGCCGATTACGAGCAGTACTTC
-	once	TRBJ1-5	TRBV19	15	CASSTTAYSNQPQHF	TGTGCCAGTAGTACGACAGCGTATAGCAATCAGCCCCAGCATTTT
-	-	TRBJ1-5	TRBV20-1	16	CSARGGGGASNQPHHF	TGCAGTGCTAGAGGAGGTGGAGGGGCGAGCAATCAGCCCCACCATTTT
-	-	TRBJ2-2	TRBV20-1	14	CSTPGDKSTGELFF	TGCAGTACCCCAGGCGACAAATCCACCGGGGAGCTGTTTTTT
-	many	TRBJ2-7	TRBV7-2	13	CASSLVPHYEQYF	TGTGCCAGCAGCTTAGTCCCGCACTACGAGCAGTACTTC
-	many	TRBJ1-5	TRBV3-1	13	CASSQDHYQPQHF	TGTGCCAGCAGCCAAGATCACTATCAGCCCCAGCATTTT
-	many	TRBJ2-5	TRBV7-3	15	CASSLLGSGQETQYF	TGTGCCAGCAGCTTATTAGGGTCGGGGCAAGAGACCCAGTACTTC
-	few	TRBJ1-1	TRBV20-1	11	CSAPIGLPAFF	TGCAGTGCTCCGATAGGACTTCCAGCTTTCTTT
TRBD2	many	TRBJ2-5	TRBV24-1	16	CATDGLAGGHQETQYF	TGTGCCACCGATGGACTAGCGGGAGGGCACCAAGAGACCCAGTACTTC
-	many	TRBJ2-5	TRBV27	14	CASSPGIPGETQYF	TGTGCCAGCAGTCCGGGGATCCCGGGGGAGACCCAGTACTTC
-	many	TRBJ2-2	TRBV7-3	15	CASSLNGGNTGELFF	TGTGCCAGCAGCTTAAATGGGGGAAACACCGGGGAGCTGTTTTTT
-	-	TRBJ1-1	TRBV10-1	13	CASSLYRSTEAFF	TGCGCCAGCAGTCTCTACAGGAGCACTGAAGCTTTCTTT
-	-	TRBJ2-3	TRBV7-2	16	CASSFTGTRHTDTQYF	TGTGCCAGCAGCTTTACCGGGACACGTCACACAGATACGCAGTATTTT
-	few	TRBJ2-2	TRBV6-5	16	CASSYWDTPNTGELFF	TGTGCCAGCAGTTATTGGGACACCCCGAACACCGGGGAGCTGTTTTTT
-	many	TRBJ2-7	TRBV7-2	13	CASSYGATYEQYF	TGTGCCAGCAGCTATGGGGCCACCTACGAGCAGTACTTC
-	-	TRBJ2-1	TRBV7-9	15	CASSLTGGTYNEQFF	TGTGCCAGCAGCTTGACAGGCGGTACTTACAATGAGCAGTTCTTC
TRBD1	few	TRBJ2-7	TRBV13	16	CASSLGQGVSSYEQYF	TGTGCCAGCAGCTTAGGACAGGGGGTAAGCTCCTACGAGCAGTACTTC
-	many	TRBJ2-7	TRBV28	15	CASGFLGTAAHEQYF	TGTGCCAGCGGCTTCCTCGGGACCGCCGCCCACGAGCAGTACTTC
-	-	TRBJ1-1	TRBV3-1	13	CASSQVESTEAFF	TGTGCCAGCAGCCAAGTAGAAAGCACTGAAGCTTTCTTT
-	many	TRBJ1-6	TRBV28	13	CASSLLSNSPLHF	TGTGCCAGCAGTTTACTCTCCAATTCACCCCTCCACTTT
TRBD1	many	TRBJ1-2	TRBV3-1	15	CASSPRRQGFYGYTF	TGTGCCAGCAGCCCCCGCAGACAGGGTTTCTATGGCTACACCTTC